This T cell receptor (beta chain) was recovered during a study of shared clonotypes between healthy human individuals. The overall study: Researchers drew samples from two women and a few men aged 18 to 49. Study results and limitations: Sharing across a handful of donors was seen in 4% to 6.5% of naive CD4 clonotypes.

CDR3 size: 17 residues. V gave up 1 base and J gave up 2 bases, with 16 bases separating them. Germline V CDR1 and CDR2: SGHTA, FQGNSA. This clone was found once. The antigen remains undetermined. As defined, naive CD8 cells were CD45RO-negative and positively selected for CCR7, with terminally differentiated effector memory CD45RA+ cells excluded. Measured with immunoSEQ multiplex PCR; TCRdb has only the in-frame clones, and not every one. Of roughly 850,000 clones listed, about 96% were seen once; the top ten hold less than 0.25%. The receptor's source is a man aged 30-40 years in good health. The genes are TRBV7-2 and TRBJ2-3, with D perhaps matching TRBD2 (7 bases). Sample: naive CD8+ T cells sorted from blood. The CDR3 DNA follows: TGTGCCAGCAGCTTAGTGGGAGGGGGGCCCTACACAGATACGCAGTATTTT. Translating it yields CASSLVGGGPYTDTQYF. Drawing the rest from reference TRBV7-2 and TRBJ2-3, the complete variable domain is GAGVSQSPSNKVTEKGKDVELRCDPISGHTALYWYRQSLGQGLEFLIYFQGNSAPDKSGLPSDRFSAERTGGSVSTLTIQRTQQEDSAVYLCASSLVGGGPYTDTQYFGPGTRLTVL.